This TCR beta chain stems from a study of T cell repertoires in cytomegalovirus infection (dated by TCRdb to between 2017 and 2020). Turning to the overall study: The HLA type of each donor mattered for the analysis, because public TCR beta signatures pointed to carriage of CMV infection along with the matching HLA type.

This clonotype was counted a few times. The clone's antigen remains unknown. No much larger clone is present one base from it, and per-base qualities are unavailable. The paper's findings and limits, for the study overall: In both this cohort and an independent cohort of 350 or so donors, the cumulative frequency of public TCR beta family members distinguished carriers of CMV infection plus the relevant HLA type. The ex vivo response was dominated by HLA-C-restricted CMV-specific TCR beta clonotypes, which also provided the single most frequent clonotype in two of eight donors.

V is cut by 2 bases and J by 6 bases, and the space between the germline ends is 8 bases. CDR1 and CDR2 (SEHNR, FQNEAQ) derive from the germline V gene (reference sequence). The CDR3 runs 12 amino acids, cysteine and phenylalanine included. Only CDR3 DNA remains: 36 bases, in frame from the first base. Sequencing instrument: Illumina HiSeq 1500. The raw public data were reprocessed by TCRdb itself: fastp quality trimming at Q25, MiXCR clonotype calling, in-frame beta chains only. Each record represents a unique CDR3 protein, reported with the most common genes and DNA among its rows. The sample table contains fewer than 550,000 distinct CDR3 sequences; only one count was recorded for around 11% of them. Roughly 10% of the sample lies in the top ten.

Sequencing was carried out using PBMCs. The sequence derives from a human donor in good health (CMV status not recorded). Some clones in this sample may be carry-over from other donors' samples. The chain is encoded by TRBV7-9 joined to TRBJ2-7, with the D gene call left open. The base sequence is TGTGCCAGCAGCTTACCACGCACCGAGCAGTACTTC. The encoded protein is CASSLPRTEQYF.